This entry concerns a single T cell receptor beta chain. The target antigen is unknown. The sample is drawn from a study of CD8 T cells in Susac syndrome. General study results and limits: As acknowledged by the study, its TCR sequencing and HLA analysis included a relatively small number of individuals.

The sequenced target, TCR beta, came from blood CD8+ and CD4+ T cells. FACS enriched CD8+ TEMRA cells, while bulk CD8+ and CD4+ were negatively isolated. Losses at the gene ends were 6 bases for V and 5 bases for J; bases not matched to a gene: 5. Germline loops: CDR1 MNHEY, CDR2 SMNVEV (reference sequence). The CDR3 contains 14 residues. Reverse transcription of about 0.45 to 1 ug RNA was performed with random hexamers. TCR beta CDR3 was amplified by immunoSEQ covering 54 Vbeta and 13 Jbeta. TCRdb re-called the immunoSEQ multiplex PCR reads with MiXCR, one entry per CDR3 protein. The sample has around 80,000 distinct CDR3 sequences, roughly 91% seen once.

The chain uses TRBV27 and TRBJ2-7; 12 bases are a match to TRBD1. This receptor was obtained from a human donor with multiple sclerosis. What was sequenced was CD8+ T cells from PBMCs. CDR3 nucleotide sequence: TGTGCCAGCAGGATAGGGACAGGGGGCCACGAGCAGTACTTC. It specifies CASRIGTGGHEQYF.